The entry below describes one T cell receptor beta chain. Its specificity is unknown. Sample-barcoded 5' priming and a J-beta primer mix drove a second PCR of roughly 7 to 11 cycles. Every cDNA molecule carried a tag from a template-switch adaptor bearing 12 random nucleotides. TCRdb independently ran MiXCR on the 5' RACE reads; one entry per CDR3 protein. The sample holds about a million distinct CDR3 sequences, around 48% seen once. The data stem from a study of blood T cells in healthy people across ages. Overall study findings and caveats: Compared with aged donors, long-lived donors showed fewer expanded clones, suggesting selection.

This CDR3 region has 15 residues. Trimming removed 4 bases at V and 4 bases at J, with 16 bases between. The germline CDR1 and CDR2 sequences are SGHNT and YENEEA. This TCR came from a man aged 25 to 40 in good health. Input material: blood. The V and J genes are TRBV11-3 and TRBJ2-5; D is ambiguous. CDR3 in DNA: TGTGCCAGCAGCTCAAGCCGGCTTTTTGGAGAGACCCAGTACTTC. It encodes CASSSSRLFGETQYF.